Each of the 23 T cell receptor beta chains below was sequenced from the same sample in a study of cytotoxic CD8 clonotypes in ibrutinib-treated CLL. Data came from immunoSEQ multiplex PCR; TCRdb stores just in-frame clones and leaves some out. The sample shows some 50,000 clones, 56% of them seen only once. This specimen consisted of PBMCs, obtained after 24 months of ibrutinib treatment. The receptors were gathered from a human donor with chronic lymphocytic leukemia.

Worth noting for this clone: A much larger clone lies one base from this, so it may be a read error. The CDR3 DNA reads as TGTGCCAGCAGCTCGACAGGGGCGAACACCGGGGAGCTGTTTTTT. It specifies CASSSTGANTGELFF. This chain links TRBV11-3 with TRBJ2-2; 8 bases align to TRBD1. This CDR3 spans 15 amino acids. Germline V lookup: CDR1 SGHNT, CDR2 YENEEA. V lost 4 bases to trimming and J lost 0 bases; unmatched junction nucleotides: 1.

This CDR3 is CASSGGATGVYGYTF. CDR3 bases: TGTGCCAGCAGTGGGGGGGCGACAGGCGTCTATGGCTACACCTTC. The rearrangement joins TRBV6-1 to TRBJ1-2; D is possibly TRBD1 (6 bases). This CDR3 contains 15 residues. Trimming cost V 4 bases and J 4 bases, with 16 bases left between them. Looked up from germline, CDR1 is MNHNS and CDR2 is SASEGT.

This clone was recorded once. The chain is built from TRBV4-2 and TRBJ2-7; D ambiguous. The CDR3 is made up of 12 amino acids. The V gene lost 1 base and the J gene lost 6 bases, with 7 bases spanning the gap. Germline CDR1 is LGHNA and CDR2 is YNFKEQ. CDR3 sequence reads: CASSQVVGEQYF. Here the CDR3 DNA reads TGTGCCAGCAGCCAAGTGGTCGGCGAGCAGTACTTC.

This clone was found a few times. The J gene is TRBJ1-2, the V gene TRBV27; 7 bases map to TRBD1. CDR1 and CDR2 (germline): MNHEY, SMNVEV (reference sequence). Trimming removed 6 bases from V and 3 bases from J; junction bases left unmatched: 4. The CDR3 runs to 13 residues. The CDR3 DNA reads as TGTGCCAGCAGCTCGGGACAGCACTATGGCTACACCTTC. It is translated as CASSSGQHYGYTF.

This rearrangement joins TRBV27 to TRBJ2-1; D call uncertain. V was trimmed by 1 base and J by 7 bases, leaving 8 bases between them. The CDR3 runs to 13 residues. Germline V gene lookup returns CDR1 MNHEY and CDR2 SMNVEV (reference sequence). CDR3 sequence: CASSLFASNEQFF. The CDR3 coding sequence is TGTGCCAGCAGTTTATTCGCTTCAAATGAGCAGTTCTTC.

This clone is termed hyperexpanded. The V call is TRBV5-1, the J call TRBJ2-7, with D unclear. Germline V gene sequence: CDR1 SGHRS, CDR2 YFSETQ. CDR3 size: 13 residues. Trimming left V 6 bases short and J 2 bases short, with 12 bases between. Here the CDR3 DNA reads TGCGCCAGCAATCCCCAGGATGCCTACGAGCAGTACTTC. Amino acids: CASNPQDAYEQYF.

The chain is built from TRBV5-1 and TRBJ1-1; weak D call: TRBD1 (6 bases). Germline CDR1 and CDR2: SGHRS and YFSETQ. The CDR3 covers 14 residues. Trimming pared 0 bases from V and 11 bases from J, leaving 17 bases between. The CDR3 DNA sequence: TGCGCCAGCAGCTTGGGCCCCGGGGGCGAAGGTGCTTTCTTT. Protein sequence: CASSLGPGGEGAFF.

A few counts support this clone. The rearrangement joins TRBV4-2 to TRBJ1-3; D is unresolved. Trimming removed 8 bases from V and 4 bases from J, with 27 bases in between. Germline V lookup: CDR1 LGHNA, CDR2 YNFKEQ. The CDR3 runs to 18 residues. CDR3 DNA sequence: TGTGCCAGCTCCCTACTGCTCGGGCAGGTTGGATCCGGAAACACCATATATTTT. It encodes CASSLLLGQVGSGNTIYF.

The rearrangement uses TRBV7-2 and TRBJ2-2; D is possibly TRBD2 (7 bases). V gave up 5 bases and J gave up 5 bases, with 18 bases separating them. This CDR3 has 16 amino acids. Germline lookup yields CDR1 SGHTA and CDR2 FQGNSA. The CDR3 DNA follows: TGTGCCAGCAGCCGCTTCCGGGGGGCGGGTACCGGGGAGCTGTTTTTT. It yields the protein CASSRFRGAGTGELFF.

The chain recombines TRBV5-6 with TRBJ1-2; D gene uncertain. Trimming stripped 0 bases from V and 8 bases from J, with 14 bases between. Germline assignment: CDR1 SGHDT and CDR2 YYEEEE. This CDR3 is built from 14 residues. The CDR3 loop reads CASSLDRPLRGYTF. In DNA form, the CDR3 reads TGTGCCAGCAGCTTGGACCGACCTTTGAGAGGCTACACCTTC.

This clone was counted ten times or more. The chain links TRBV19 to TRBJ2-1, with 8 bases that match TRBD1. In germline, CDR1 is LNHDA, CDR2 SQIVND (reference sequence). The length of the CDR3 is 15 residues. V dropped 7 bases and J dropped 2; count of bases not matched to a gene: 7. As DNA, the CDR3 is TGTGCCAGTACCCCCACAGGGGGTGCCTACAATGAGCAGTTCTTC. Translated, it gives CASTPTGGAYNEQFF.

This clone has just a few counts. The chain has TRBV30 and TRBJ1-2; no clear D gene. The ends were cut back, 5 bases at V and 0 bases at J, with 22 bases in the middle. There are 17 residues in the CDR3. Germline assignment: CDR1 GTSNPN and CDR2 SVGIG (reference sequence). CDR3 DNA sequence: TGTGCCTGGGCCCCTTTACGGGGATTTTCAGCTAACTATGGCTACACCTTC. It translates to CAWAPLRGFSANYGYTF.

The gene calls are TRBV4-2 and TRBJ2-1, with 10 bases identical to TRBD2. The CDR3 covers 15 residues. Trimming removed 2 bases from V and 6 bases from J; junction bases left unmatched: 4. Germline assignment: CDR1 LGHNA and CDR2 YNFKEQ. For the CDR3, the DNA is TGTGCCAGCAGCCAAATTGGACTAGCGGTCAATGAGCAGTTCTTC. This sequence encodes CASSQIGLAVNEQFF.

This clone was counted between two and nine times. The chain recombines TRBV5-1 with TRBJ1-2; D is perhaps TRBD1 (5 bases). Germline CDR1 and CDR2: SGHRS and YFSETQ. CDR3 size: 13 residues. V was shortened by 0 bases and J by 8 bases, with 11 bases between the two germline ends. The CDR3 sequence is CASSLEGLSGYTF. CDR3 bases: TGCGCCAGCAGCTTGGAGGGACTTTCGGGCTACACCTTC.

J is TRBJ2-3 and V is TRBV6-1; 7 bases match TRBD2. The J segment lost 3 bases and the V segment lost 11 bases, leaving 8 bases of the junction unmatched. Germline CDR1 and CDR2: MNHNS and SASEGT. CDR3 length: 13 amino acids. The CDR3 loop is CAGLGGVTDTQYF. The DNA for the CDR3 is TGTGCCGGCCTGGGAGGGGTGACAGATACGCAGTATTTT.

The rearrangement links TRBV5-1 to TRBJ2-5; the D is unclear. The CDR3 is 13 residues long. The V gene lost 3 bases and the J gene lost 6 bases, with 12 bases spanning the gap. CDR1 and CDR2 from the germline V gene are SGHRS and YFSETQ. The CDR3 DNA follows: TGCGCCAGCAGCTCGGGCGGTTTAAAGACCCAGTACTTC. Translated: CASSSGGLKTQYF.

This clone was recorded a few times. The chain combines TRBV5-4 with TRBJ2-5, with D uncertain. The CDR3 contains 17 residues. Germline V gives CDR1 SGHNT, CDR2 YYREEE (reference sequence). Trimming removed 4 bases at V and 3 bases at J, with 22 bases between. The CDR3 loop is CASSVLGPGAAKETQYF. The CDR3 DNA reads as TGTGCCAGCAGCGTACTGGGCCCTGGTGCGGCAAAAGAGACCCAGTACTTC.

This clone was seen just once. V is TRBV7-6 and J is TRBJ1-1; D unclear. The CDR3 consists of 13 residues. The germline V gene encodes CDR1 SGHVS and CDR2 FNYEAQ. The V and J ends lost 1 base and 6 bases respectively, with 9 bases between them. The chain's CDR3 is CASSLDWFSEAFF. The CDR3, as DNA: TGTGCCAGCAGCTTAGATTGGTTCTCTGAAGCTTTCTTT.

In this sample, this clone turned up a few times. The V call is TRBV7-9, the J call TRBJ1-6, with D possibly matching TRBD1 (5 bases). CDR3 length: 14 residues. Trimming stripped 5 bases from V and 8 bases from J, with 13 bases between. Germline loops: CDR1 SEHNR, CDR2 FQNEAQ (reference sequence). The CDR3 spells CASSLGTRDSPLHF. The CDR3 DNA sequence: TGTGCCAGCAGCCTCGGGACGCGTGATTCACCCCTCCACTTT. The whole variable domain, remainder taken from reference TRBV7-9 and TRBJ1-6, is DTGVSQNPRHKITKRGQNVTFRCDPISEHNRLYWYRQTLGQGPEFLTYFQNEAQLEKSRLLSDRFSAERPKGSFSTLEIQRTEQGDSAMYLCASSLGTRDSPLHFGNGTRLTVT.

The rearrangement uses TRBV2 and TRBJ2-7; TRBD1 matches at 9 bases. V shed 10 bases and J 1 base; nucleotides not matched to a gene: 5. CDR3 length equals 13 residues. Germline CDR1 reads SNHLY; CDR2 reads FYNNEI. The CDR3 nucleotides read TGTGCCATCCGGACAGGGGAGTCCTACGAGCAGTACTTC. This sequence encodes CAIRTGESYEQYF.

CDR3 coding DNA: TGTGCCAGCTCCACAGGGGGCCAAGAGACCCAGTACTTC. This translates into CASSTGGQETQYF. The V and J genes are TRBV25-1 and TRBJ2-5; 8 positions match TRBD1. The germline V gene has CDR1 MGHDK and CDR2 SYGVNS. This CDR3 contains 13 residues. After removal of 8 bases from V and 1 base from J, the junction contained 3 bases not matched to a gene.

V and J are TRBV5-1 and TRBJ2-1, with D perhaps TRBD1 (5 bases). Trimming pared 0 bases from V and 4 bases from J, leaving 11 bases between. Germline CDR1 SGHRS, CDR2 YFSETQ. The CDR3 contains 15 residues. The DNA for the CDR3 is TGCGCCAGCAGCTTGGTCACAGGAGCGTACAATGAGCAGTTCTTC. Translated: CASSLVTGAYNEQFF.

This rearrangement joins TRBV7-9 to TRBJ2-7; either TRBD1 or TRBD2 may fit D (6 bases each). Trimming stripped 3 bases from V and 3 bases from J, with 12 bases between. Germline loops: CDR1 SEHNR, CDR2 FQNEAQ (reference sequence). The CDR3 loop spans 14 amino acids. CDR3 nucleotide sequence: TGTGCCAGCAGCTTTATAGGGGGAGGCTACGAGCAGTACGTC. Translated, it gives CASSFIGGGYEQYV.